This TCR beta chain was captured in a study of cytomegalovirus exposure and HLA in healthy donors. General study points: Segments of the TCR beta V type were, in most cases, productive about 87% or about 30% of the time in an earlier analysis. Trimming of TCR beta V- and J-genes showed a link, identified in a later analysis, to a missense DCLRE1C variant.

This clone was recorded a few times. Its antigen is as yet unknown. PCR employed 60 Vbeta and 13 Jbeta primers. The method was immunoSEQ multiplex PCR; TCRdb's version includes in-frame clones alone and lacks a portion of them. There are 100,000 or so clones in the sample; 75% occur only once, and roughly 1.2% lies in the top ten. The CDR3 is made up of 15 amino acids. V was clipped by 2 bases and J by 3 bases; unmatched bases: 8. Germline values: CDR1 SGHTS, CDR2 YDEGEE. This rearrangement joins TRBV5-8 to TRBJ2-7; TRBD1 matches 7 bases. Sequencing input: PBMCs. This receptor was taken from a man between 35 and 55 years old in good health and CMV-seronegative. The CDR3 DNA follows: TGTGCCAGCAGCTTTGGGCAGGGGGTTTTCTACGAGCAGTACTTC. The encoded protein is CASSFGQGVFYEQYF.